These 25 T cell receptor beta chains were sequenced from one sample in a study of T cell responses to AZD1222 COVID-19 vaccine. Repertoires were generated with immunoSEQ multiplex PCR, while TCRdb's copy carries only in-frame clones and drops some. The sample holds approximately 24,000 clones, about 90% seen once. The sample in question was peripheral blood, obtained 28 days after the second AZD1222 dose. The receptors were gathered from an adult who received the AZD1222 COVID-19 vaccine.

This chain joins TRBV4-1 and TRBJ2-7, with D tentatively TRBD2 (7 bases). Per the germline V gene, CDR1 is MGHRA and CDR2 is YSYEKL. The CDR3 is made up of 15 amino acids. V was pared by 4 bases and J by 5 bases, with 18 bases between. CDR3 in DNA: TGCGCCAGCAGCCCTGGCTGGGGGGGCCTCAACGAGCAGTACTTC. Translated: CASSPGWGGLNEQYF.

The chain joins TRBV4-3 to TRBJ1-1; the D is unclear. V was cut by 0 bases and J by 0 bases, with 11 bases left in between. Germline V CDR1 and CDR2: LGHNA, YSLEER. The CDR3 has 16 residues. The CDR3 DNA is TGCGCCAGCAGCCAAGATCGTGAGTTCATGAACACTGAAGCTTTCTTT. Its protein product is CASSQDREFMNTEAFF.

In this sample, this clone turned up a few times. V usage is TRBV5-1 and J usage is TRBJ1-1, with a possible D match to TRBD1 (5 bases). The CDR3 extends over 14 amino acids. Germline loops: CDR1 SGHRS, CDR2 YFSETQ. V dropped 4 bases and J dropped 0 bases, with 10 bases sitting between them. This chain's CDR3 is CASSTDMLNTEAFF. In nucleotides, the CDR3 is TGCGCCAGCAGCACGGACATGTTGAACACTGAAGCTTTCTTT.

CDR3 residues: CASSQGAYEQYF. The CDR3, as DNA: TGTGCCAGCAGCCAAGGGGCATACGAGCAGTACTTC. The rearrangement links TRBV7-9 to TRBJ2-7, with a possible D match to TRBD1 (5 bases). CDR3 length equals 12 residues. Looked up from germline, CDR1 is SEHNR and CDR2 is FQNEAQ (reference sequence). Trimming pared 5 bases from V and 4 bases from J, leaving 9 bases between.

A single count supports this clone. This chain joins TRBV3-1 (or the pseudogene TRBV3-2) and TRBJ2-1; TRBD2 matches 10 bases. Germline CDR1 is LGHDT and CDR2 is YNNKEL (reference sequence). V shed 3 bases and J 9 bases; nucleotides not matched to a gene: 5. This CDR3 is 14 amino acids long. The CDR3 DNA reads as TGTGCCAGCAGCCAGCTAGCGGGGGTGAGTGAGCAGTTCTTC. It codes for CASSQLAGVSEQFF.

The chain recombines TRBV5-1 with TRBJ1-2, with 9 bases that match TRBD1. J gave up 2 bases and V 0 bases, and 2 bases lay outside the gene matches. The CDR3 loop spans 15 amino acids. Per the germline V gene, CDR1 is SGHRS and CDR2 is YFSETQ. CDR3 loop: CASSLDTGGNYGYTF. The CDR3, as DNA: TGCGCCAGCAGCTTGGATACAGGGGGCAACTATGGCTACACCTTC.

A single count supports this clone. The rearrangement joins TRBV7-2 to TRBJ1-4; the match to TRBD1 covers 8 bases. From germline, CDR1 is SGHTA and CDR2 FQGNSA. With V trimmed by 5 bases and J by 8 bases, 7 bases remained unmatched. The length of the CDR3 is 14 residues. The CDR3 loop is CASSVGQGGEKLFF. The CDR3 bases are TGTGCCAGCAGCGTAGGACAGGGCGGCGAAAAACTGTTTTTT.

The CDR3 reads CASSQEGAVQETQYF. The CDR3 DNA follows: TGCGCCAGCAGCCAAGAGGGCGCGGTCCAAGAGACCCAGTACTTC. The chain has TRBV4-1 and TRBJ2-5; D uncertain. The germline V gene has CDR1 MGHRA and CDR2 YSYEKL. There are 15 residues in the CDR3. Deletions cut 0 bases from V and 1 base from J, with 9 bases between.

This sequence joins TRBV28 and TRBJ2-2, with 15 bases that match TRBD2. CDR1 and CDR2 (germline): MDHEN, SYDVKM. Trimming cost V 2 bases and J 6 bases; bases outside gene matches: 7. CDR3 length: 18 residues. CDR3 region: CASSLPGLAGGEAGELFF. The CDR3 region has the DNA TGTGCCAGCAGTTTACCGGGACTAGCGGGGGGAGAAGCCGGGGAGCTGTTTTTT.

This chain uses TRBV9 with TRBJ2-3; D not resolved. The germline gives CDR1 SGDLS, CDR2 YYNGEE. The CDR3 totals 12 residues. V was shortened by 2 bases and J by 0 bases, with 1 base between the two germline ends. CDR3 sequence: CASSVSTDTQYF. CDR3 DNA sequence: TGTGCCAGCAGCGTTAGCACAGATACGCAGTATTTT.

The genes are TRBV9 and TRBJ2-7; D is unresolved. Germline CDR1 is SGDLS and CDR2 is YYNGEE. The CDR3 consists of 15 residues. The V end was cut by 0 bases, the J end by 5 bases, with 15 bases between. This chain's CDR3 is CASSVAPGVSHEQYF. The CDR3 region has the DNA TGTGCCAGCAGCGTAGCCCCGGGTGTCTCTCACGAGCAGTACTTC.

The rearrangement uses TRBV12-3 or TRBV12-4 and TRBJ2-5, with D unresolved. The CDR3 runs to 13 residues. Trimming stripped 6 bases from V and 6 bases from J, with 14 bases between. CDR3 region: CASSKSPMKTQYF. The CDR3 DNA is TGTGCCAGCAGCAAATCCCCTATGAAGACCCAGTACTTC.

The CDR3 DNA follows: TGCGCCAGCGCCGGGACCGTCTTGGACGAGCAGTACTTC. Translating it yields CASAGTVLDEQYF. This sequence joins TRBV10-2 and TRBJ2-7; D tentatively fits TRBD1 or TRBD2 (5 bases each). V lost 8 bases and J 5 bases, leaving 16 bases between the germline ends. CDR1 WSHSY and CDR2 SAAADI come from the germline V gene. The CDR3 spans 13 residues.

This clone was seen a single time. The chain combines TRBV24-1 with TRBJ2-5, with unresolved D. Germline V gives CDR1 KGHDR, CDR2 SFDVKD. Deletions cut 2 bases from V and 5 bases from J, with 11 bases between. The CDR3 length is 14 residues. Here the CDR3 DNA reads TGTGCCACCAGTGATTCCAAGGTTGGGGAGACCCAGTACTTC. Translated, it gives CATSDSKVGETQYF.

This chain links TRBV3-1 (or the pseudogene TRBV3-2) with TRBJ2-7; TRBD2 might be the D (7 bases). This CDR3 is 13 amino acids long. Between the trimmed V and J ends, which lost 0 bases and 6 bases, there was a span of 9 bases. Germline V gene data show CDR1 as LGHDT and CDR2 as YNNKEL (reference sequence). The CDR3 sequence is CASSQDGGREQYF. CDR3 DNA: TGTGCCAGCAGCCAAGACGGGGGGCGCGAGCAGTACTTC.

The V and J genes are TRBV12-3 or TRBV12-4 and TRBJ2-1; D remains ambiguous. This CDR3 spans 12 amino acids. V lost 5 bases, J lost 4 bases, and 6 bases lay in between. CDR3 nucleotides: TGTGCCAGCAGTCCCGAGTACAATGAGCAGTTCTTC. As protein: CASSPEYNEQFF.

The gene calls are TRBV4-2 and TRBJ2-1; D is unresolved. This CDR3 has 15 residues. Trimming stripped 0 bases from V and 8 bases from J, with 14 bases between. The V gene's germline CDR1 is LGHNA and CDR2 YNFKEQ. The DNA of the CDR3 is TGTGCCAGCAGCCAAGAGGCCGTTGGCGGCGATGAGCAGTTCTTC. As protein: CASSQEAVGGDEQFF.

CDR3 nucleotide sequence: TGTGCCAGCAGCCAAGTCTCCAGCGGAACCGATACGCAGTATTTT. Protein: CASSQVSSGTDTQYF. The genes are TRBV4-2 and TRBJ2-3, with D maybe TRBD2 (5 bases). This CDR3 spans 15 amino acids. V was trimmed by 1 base and J by 6 bases, leaving 14 bases between them. The germline V gene has CDR1 LGHNA and CDR2 YNFKEQ.

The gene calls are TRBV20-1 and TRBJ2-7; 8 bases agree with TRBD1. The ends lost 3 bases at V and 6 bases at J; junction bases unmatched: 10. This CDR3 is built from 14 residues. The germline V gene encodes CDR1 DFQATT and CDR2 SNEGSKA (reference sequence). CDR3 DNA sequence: TGCAGTGCTAGTTCGGACAGGGCCGTTGGCGAGCAGTACTTC. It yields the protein CSASSDRAVGEQYF.

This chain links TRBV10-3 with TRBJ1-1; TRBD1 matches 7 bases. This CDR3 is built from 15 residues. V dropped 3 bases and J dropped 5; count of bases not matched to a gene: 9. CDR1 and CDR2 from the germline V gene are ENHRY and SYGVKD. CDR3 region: CAISDMRGLGTEAFF. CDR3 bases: TGTGCCATCAGTGATATGAGGGGGCTTGGGACTGAAGCTTTCTTT.

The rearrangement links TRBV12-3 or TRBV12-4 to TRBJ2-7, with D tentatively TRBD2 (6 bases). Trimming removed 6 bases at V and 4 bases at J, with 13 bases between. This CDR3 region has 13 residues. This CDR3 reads CASSQLGGYEQYF. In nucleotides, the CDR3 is TGTGCCAGCAGCCAGCTCGGGGGTTACGAGCAGTACTTC.

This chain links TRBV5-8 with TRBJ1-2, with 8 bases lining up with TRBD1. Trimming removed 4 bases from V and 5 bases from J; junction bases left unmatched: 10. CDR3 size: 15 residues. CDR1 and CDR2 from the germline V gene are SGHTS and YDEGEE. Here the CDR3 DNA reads TGTGCCAGCAGCCGGGACCCCAACAGGGGGTATGGCTACACCTTC. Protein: CASSRDPNRGYGYTF.

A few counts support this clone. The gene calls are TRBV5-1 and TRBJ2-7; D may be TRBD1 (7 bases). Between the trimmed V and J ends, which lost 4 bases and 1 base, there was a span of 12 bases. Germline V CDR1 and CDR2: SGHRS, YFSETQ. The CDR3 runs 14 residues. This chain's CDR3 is CASSQGGGSYEQYF. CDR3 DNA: TGCGCCAGCAGCCAGGGGGGAGGTTCCTACGAGCAGTACTTC.

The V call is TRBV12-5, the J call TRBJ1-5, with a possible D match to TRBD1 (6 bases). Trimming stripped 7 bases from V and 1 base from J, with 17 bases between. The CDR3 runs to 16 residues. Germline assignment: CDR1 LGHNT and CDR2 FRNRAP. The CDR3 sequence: CASALLRGGSNQPQHF. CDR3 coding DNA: TGTGCTAGTGCCCTTCTGCGAGGGGGGAGCAATCAGCCCCAGCATTTT.

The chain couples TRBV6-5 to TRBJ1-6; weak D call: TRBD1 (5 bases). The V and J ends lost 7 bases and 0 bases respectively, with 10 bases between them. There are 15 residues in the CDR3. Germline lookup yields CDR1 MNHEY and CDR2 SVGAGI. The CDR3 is CASNRDASYNSPLHF. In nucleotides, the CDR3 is TGTGCCAGCAATCGGGACGCCTCCTATAATTCACCCCTCCACTTT.